This T cell receptor (beta chain) was found in a study of blood T cell repertoires in COVID-19. On the study more broadly: The cDNA or gDNA used as material had been derived from T cells, B-cell-depleted T cells, or PBMCs.

Some clones are missing from TCRdb's copy, which holds only in-frame ones; the method was immunoSEQ multiplex PCR. The table shows 250,000 to 300,000 clones, with 86% occurring only once. V was cut by 5 bases and J by 7 bases, with 17 bases left in between. The germline V gene has CDR1 SEHNR and CDR2 FQNEAQ (reference sequence). CDR3 size: 14 residues. The sequence was collected from a man aged 18 to 30 with active or convalescent COVID-19. The material sequenced was peripheral blood. The chain recombines TRBV7-9 with TRBJ2-5, with D tentatively TRBD2 (5 bases). CDR3 nucleotides: TGTGCCAGCAGCCCAACCGTGGGCGCGGGGACCCAGTACTTC. This sequence encodes CASSPTVGAGTQYF.